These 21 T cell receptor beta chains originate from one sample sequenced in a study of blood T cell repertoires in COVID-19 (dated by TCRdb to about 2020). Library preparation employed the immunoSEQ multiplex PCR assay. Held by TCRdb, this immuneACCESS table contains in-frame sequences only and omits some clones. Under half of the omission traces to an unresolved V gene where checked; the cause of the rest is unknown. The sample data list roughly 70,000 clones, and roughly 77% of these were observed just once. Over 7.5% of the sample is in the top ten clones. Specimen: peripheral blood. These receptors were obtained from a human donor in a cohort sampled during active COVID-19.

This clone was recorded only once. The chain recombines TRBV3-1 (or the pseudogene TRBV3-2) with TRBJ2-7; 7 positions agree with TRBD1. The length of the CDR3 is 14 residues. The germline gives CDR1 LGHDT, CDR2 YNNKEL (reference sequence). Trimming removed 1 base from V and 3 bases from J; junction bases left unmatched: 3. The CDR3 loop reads CASSQGQGHYEQYF. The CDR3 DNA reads TGTGCCAGCAGCCAAGGACAGGGACACTACGAGCAGTACTTC.

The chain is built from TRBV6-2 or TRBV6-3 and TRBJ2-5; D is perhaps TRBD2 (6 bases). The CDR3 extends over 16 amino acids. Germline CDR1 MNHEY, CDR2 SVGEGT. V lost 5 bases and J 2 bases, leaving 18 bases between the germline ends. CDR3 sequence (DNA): TGTGCCAGCAGTGGTGGGGGACTGACATTTCAAGAGACCCAGTACTTC. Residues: CASSGGGLTFQETQYF.

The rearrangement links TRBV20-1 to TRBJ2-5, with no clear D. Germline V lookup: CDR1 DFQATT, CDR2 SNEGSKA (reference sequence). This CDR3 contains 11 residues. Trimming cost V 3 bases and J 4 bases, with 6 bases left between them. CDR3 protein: CSASYTETQYF. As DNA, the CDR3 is TGCAGTGCTAGTTACACAGAGACCCAGTACTTC.

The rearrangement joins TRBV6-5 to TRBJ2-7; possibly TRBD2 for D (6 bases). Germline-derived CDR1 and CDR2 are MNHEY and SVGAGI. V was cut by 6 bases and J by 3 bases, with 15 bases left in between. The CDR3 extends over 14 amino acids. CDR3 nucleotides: TGTGCCAGCAGGAGATTGGGGGGTAACTACGAGCAGTACTTC. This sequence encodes CASRRLGGNYEQYF.

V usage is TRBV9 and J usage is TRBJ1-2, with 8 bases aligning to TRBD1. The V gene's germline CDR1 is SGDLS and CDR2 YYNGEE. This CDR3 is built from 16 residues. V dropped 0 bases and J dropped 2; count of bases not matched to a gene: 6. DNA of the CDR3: TGTGCCAGCAGCGTAGGTCGACAGGGGCAGAACTATGGCTACACCTTC. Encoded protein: CASSVGRQGQNYGYTF.

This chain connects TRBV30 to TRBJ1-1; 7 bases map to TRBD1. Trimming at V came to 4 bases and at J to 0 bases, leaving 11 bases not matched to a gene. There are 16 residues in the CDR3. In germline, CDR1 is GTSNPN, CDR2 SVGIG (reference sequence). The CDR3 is CAWNVGGGSMNTEAFF. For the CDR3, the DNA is TGTGCCTGGAATGTAGGGGGCGGCAGCATGAACACTGAAGCTTTCTTT.

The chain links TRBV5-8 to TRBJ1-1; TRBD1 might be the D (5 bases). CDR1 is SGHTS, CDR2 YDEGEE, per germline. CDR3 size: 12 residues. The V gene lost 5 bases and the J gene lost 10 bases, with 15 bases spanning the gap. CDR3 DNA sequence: TGTGCCAGCAGTCCTCAGGGTTATGGAGCTTTCTTT. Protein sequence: CASSPQGYGAFF.

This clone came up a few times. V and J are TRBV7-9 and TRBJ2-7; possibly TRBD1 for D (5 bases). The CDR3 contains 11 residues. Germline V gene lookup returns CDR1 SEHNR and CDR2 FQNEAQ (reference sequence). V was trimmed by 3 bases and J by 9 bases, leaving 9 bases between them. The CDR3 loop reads CASSLQGVQYF. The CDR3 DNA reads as TGTGCCAGCAGCTTGCAGGGTGTGCAGTACTTC.

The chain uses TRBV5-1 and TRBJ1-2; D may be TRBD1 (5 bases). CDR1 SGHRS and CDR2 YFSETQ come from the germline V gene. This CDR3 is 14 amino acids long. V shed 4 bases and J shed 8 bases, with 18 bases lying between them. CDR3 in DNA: TGCGCCAGCAGCATGGCGGGACTAGCTGGAGGCTACACCTTC. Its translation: CASSMAGLAGGYTF.

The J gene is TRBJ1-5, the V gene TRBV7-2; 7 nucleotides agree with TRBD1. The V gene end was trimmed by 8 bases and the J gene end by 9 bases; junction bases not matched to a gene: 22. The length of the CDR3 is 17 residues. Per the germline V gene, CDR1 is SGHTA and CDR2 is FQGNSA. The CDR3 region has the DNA TGTGCCAGCTCCCCCAGCGGGGGACAGATATCAAACCGGCCCCAGCATTTT. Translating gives CASSPSGGQISNRPQHF.

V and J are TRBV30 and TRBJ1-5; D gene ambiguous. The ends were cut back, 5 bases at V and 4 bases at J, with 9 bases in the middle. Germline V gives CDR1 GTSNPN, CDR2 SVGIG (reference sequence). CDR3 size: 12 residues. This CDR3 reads CAWADGNQPQHF. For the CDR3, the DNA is TGTGCCTGGGCTGACGGGAATCAGCCCCAGCATTTT.

CDR3 DNA: TGTGCCAGCTCGTTCGGAGGGACAGGGTACTCCTACGAGCAGTACTTC. Its protein is CASSFGGTGYSYEQYF. The J gene is TRBJ2-7, the V gene TRBV18, with 9 nucleotides matching TRBD1. The CDR3 runs 16 residues. Germline lookup yields CDR1 KGHSH and CDR2 LQKENI. V gave up 6 bases and J gave up 0 bases; unmatched junction bases: 9.

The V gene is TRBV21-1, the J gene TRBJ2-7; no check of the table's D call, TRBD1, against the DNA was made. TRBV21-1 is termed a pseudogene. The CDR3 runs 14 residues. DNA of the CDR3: TGTGCCAGCAGCAACGGGACAGCAGACTACGAGCAGTACTTC. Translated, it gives CASSNGTADYEQYF.

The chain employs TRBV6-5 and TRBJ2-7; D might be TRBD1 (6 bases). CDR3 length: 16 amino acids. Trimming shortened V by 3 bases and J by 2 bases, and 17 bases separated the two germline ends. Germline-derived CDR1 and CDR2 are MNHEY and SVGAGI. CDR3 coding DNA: TGTGCCAGCAGTTATTGCTTGGACAGAGAAACCTACGAGCAGTACTTC. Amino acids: CASSYCLDRETYEQYF.

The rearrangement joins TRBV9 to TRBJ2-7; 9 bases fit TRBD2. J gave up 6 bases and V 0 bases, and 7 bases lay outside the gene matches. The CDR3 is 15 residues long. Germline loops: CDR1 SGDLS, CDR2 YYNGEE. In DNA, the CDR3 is TGTGCCAGCAGCGTAGAGGCTAGCGGGATCAGCGAGCAGTACTTC. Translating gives CASSVEASGISEQYF.

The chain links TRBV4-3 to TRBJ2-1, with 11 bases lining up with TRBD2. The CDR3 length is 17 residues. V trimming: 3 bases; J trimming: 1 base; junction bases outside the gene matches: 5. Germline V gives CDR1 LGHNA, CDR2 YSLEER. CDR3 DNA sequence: TGCGCCAGCAGCCACCTTAGCGGGAGGGGGTCCTACAATGAGCAGTTCTTC. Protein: CASSHLSGRGSYNEQFF.

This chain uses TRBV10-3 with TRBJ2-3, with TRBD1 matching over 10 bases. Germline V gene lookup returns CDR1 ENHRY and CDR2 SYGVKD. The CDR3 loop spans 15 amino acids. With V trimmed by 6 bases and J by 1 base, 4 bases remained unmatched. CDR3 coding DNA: TGTGCCATCAGGGATGGACAGGGGGGCACAGATACGCAGTATTTT. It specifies CAIRDGQGGTDTQYF.

The chain's CDR3 is CASSQSYSPLHF. DNA of the CDR3: TGTGCCAGCAGTCAGTCTTATTCACCCCTCCACTTT. The rearrangement joins TRBV12-3 or TRBV12-4 to TRBJ1-6; no firm D call. The ends were cut back, 5 bases at V and 8 bases at J, with 7 bases in the middle. This CDR3 spans 12 amino acids.

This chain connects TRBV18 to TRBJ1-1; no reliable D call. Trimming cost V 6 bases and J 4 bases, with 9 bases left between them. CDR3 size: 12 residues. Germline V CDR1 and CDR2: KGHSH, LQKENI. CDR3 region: CASSLSGTEAFF. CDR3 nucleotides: TGTGCCAGCTCCCTGAGTGGCACTGAAGCTTTCTTT.

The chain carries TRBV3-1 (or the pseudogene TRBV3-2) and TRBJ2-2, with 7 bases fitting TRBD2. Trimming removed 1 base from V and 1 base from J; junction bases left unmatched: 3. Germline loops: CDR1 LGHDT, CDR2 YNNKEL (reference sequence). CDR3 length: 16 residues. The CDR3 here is CASSQGTSKNTGELFF. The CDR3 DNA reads TGTGCCAGCAGCCAAGGGACTAGTAAGAACACCGGGGAGCTGTTTTTT.

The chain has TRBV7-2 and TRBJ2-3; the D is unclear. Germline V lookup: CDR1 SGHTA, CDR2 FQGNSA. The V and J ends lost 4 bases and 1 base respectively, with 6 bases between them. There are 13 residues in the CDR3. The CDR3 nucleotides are TGTGCCAGCAGCTCCGTCCGCACAGATACGCAGTATTTT. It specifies CASSSVRTDTQYF. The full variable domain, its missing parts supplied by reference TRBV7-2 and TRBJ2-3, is GAGVSQSPSNKVTEKGKDVELRCDPISGHTALYWYRQSLGQGLEFLIYFQGNSAPDKSGLPSDRFSAERTGGSVSTLTIQRTQQEDSAVYLCASSSVRTDTQYFGPGTRLTVL.